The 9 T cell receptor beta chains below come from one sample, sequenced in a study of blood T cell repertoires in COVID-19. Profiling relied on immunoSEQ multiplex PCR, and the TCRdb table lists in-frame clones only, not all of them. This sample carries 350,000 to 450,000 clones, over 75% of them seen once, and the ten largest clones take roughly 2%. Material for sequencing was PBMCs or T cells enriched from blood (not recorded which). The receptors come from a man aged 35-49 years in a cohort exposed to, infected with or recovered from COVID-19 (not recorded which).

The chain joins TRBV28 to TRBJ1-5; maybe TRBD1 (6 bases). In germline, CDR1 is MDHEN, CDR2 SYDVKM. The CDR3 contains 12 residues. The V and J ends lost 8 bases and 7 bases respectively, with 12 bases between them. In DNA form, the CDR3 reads TGTGCCAGCGCTTCTGGGGGCCAGCCCCAGCATTTT. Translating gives CASASGGQPQHF.

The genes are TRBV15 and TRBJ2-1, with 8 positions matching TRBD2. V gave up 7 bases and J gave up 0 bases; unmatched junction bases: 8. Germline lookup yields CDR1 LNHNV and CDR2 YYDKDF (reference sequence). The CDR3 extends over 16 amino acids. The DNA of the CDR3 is TGTGCCACCACACCCCGGGGGGGAAGCTCCTACAATGAGCAGTTCTTC. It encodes CATTPRGGSSYNEQFF.

DNA for the CDR3: TGCGCCAGCAGAACGACCCCGGGCTCTGGAAACACCATATATTTT. It translates to CASRTTPGSGNTIYF. The chain is built from TRBV5-1 and TRBJ1-3; D remains unclear. This CDR3 is built from 15 residues. Trimming cost V 5 bases and J 0 bases, with 12 bases left between them. Germline loops: CDR1 SGHRS, CDR2 YFSETQ. Drawing the rest from reference TRBV5-1 and TRBJ1-3, the complete variable domain is KAGVTQTPRYLIKTRGQQVTLSCSPISGHRSVSWYQQTPGQGLQFLFEYFSETQRNKGNFPGRFSGRQFSNSRSEMNVSTLELGDSALYLCASRTTPGSGNTIYFGEGSWLTVV.

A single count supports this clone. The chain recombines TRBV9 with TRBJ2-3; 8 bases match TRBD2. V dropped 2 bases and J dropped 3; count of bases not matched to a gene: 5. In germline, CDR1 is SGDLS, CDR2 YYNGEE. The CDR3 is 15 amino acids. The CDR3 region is CASSVAGGGTDTQYF. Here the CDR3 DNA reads TGTGCCAGCAGCGTTGCGGGAGGTGGTACAGATACGCAGTATTTT.

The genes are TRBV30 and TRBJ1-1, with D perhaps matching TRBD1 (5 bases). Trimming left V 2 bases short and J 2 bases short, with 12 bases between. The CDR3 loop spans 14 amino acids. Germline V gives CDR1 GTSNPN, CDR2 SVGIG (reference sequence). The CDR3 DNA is TGTGCCTGGAGTAAAGGGGCAGCAAACACTGAAGCTTTCTTT. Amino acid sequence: CAWSKGAANTEAFF.

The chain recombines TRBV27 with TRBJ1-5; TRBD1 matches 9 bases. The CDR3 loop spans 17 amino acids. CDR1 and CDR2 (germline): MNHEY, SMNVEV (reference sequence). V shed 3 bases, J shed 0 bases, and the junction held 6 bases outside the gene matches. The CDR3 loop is CASSFAGTGYSNQPQHF. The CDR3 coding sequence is TGTGCCAGCAGTTTCGCCGGGACAGGGTATAGCAATCAGCCCCAGCATTTT.

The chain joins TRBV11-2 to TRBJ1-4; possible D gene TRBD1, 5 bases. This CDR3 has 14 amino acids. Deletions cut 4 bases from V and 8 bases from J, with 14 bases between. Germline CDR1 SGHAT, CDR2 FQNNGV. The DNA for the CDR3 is TGTGCCAGCAGCTCTCACAGGATGGTCGAAAAACTGTTTTTT. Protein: CASSSHRMVEKLFF.

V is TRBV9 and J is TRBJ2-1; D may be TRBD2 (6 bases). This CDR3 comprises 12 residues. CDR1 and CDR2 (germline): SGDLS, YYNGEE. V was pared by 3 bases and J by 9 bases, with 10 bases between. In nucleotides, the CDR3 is TGTGCCAGCAGCGCCCACGGGGGTGAGCAGTTCTTC. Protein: CASSAHGGEQFF. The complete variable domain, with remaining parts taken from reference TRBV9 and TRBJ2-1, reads DSGVTQTPKHLITATGQRVTLRCSPRSGDLSVYWYQQSLDQGLQFLIQYYNGEERAKGNILERFSAQQFPDLHSELNLSSLELGDSALYFCASSAHGGEQFFGPGTRLTVL.

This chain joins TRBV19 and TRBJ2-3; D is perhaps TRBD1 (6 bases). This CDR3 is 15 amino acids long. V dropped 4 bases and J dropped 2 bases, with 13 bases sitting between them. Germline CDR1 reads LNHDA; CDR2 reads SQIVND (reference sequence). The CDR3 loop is CASSRTEVSTDTQYF. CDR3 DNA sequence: TGTGCCAGTAGTAGGACAGAAGTTTCCACAGATACGCAGTATTTT.